A single sample gave rise to the 2 T cell receptor beta chains below, sequenced in a study of CD8 T cells in Susac syndrome. After extraction with the RNeasy kit, about 0.45 to 1 ug of the RNA was reverse transcribed using random hexamers. TCRdb reprocessed the immunoSEQ multiplex PCR reads via MiXCR and lists one record per CDR3 protein. This table has approximately 220,000 distinct CDR3 sequences, roughly 90% appearing once. The sequencing input was CD8+ T cells from PBMCs. The receptors stem from a human donor with multiple sclerosis.

This clonotype was counted once. This chain joins TRBV12-3 or TRBV12-4 and TRBJ2-5, with 8 bases aligning to TRBD2. J gave up 5 bases and V 3 bases, and 5 bases lay outside the gene matches. This CDR3 has 14 residues. CDR3 nucleotide sequence: TGTGCCAGCAGTTTTACGGGGGGGCGGGAGACCCAGTACTTC. Protein: CASSFTGGRETQYF.

The gene calls are TRBV3-1 and TRBJ1-3; possible D gene TRBD1, 5 bases. Between the trimmed V and J ends, which lost 0 bases and 2 bases, there was a span of 23 bases. Germline CDR1 reads LGHDT; CDR2 reads YNNKEL (reference sequence). The CDR3 totals 20 residues. The CDR3 nucleotides are TGTGCCAGCAGCCAAGATCTGATTGGCAGGGCTGATCTTACTGGAAACACCATATATTTT. Translated, it gives CASSQDLIGRADLTGNTIYF. Supplemented by reference TRBV3-1 and TRBJ1-3, the full variable domain reads DTAVSQTPKYLVTQMGNDKSIKCEQNLGHDTMYWYKQDSKKFLKIMFSYNNKELIINETVPNRFSPKSPDKAHLNLHINSLELGDSAVYFCASSQDLIGRADLTGNTIYFGEGSWLTVV.